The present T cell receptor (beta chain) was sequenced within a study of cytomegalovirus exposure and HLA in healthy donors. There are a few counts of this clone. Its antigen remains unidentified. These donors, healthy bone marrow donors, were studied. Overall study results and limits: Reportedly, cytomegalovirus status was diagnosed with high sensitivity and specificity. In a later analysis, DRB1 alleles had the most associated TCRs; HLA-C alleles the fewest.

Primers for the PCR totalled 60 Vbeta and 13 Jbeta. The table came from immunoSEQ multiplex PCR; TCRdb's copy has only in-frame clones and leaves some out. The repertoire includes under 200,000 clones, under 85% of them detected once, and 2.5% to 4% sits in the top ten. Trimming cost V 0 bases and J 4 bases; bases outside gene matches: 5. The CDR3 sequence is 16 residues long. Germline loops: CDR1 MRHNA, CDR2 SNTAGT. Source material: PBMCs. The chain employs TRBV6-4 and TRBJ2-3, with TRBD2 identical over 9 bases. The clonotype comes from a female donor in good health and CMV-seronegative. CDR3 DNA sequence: TGTGCCAGCAGTGACTCGACAGCGGGAGGAGCAGATACGCAGTATTTT. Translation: CASSDSTAGGADTQYF.